The sequence of this T cell receptor (beta chain) was determined in a study of blood T cell repertoires in COVID-19. In the study overall: The United States, Italy and Spain supplied acute and convalescent COVID-19 samples.

There are 15 residues in the CDR3. V was pared by 3 bases and J by 5 bases, with 16 bases between. In germline, CDR1 is LNHDA, CDR2 SQIVND (reference sequence). Within 2 weeks before study entry, exposed participants met a COVID-19 case. TCRdb keeps only in-frame clones here, not all; method: immunoSEQ multiplex PCR. Found here are 150,000 to 200,000 clones, over 80% of them singletons; the top ten hold less than 3.5%. The chain recombines TRBV19 with TRBJ1-2; D is uncertain. Sample: PBMCs or T cells enriched from blood (not recorded which). This sequence originates from a woman in her thirties who had been exposed to COVID-19. For the CDR3, the DNA is TGTGCCAGTAGTATCCGGCAGGTCTCCGCTTATGGCTACACCTTC. It specifies CASSIRQVSAYGYTF. Based on the CDR3 plus reference TRBV19 and TRBJ1-2, the full variable domain is DGGITQSPKYLFRKEGQNVTLSCEQNLNHDAMYWYRQDPGQGLRLIYYSQIVNDFQKGDIAEGYSVSREKKESFPLTVTSAQKNPTAFYLCASSIRQVSAYGYTFGSGTRLTVV.